This T cell receptor (beta chain) emerged from a study of blood T cell repertoires in COVID-19. The overall study: PBMCs, B-cell-depleted T cells, or T cells provided the cDNA or gDNA that made up the material.

CDR1 and CDR2 from the germline V gene are SEHNR and FQNEAQ (reference sequence). CDR3 length: 13 residues. The V and J ends lost 6 bases and 4 bases respectively, with 11 bases between them. This clone came up a few times. Repertoires were generated with immunoSEQ multiplex PCR, while TCRdb's copy carries only in-frame clones and drops some. Counted here are 200,000 to 250,000 clones, about 79% occurring once; the ten biggest clones make up around 8.9%. The source material was peripheral blood. The TCR was taken from a man older than 75 with acute or convalescent COVID-19. The genes are TRBV7-9 and TRBJ2-3, with D possibly TRBD2 on 6 matching bases. The CDR3 DNA is TGTGCCAGCAGATTCGGGAGTGCAGATACGCAGTATTTT. It is translated as CASRFGSADTQYF.